The 18 T cell receptor beta chains presented below share a single source sample, sequenced in a study of cytomegalovirus exposure and HLA in healthy donors. Use of 60 Vbeta and 13 Jbeta primers characterized the PCR. Method: immunoSEQ multiplex PCR; TCRdb's copy keeps in-frame clones and lacks some. Of about 130,000 clones detected, 80% to 90% appear once; the ten largest clones hold 2.5% to 3%. Specimen: PBMCs. These receptors were taken from a woman aged 18-29 years in good health and CMV-seropositive.

The rearrangement links TRBV5-1 to TRBJ2-5; 8 nucleotides line up with TRBD1. There are 14 residues in the CDR3. V dropped 4 bases and J dropped 6; count of bases not matched to a gene: 8. The germline CDR1 and CDR2 sequences are SGHRS and YFSETQ. DNA for the CDR3: TGCGCCAGCAGCGAGGGACAGGAGACCCAGACCCAGTACTTC. Protein: CASSEGQETQTQYF.

The chain has TRBV11-3 and TRBJ2-2; no clear D gene. Trimming took off 0 bases at V and 6 bases at J, with 11 bases between the two ends. Germline V gene lookup returns CDR1 SGHNT and CDR2 YENEEA. CDR3 length: 15 amino acids. As DNA, the CDR3 is TGTGCCAGCAGCTTAGATTCCAGCGTGGCCGGGGAGCTGTTTTTT. Amino acid sequence: CASSLDSSVAGELFF.

The V gene is TRBV7-3, the J gene TRBJ1-1; D may be TRBD1 (6 bases). The ends were cut back, 4 bases at V and 11 bases at J, with 14 bases in the middle. This CDR3 comprises 12 residues. Germline V CDR1 and CDR2: SGHTA, FQGTGA. Here the CDR3 reads CASSSLGGAAFF. DNA of the CDR3: TGTGCCAGCAGCTCTTTGGGGGGGGCGGCTTTCTTT.

The V call is TRBV4-1, the J call TRBJ2-1, with D possibly TRBD2 on 6 matching bases. Germline-derived CDR1 and CDR2 are MGHRA and YSYEKL. The CDR3 contains 13 residues. V was shortened by 0 bases and J by 9 bases, with 9 bases between the two germline ends. DNA of the CDR3: TGCGCCAGCAGCCAAGATCCCGGGGGTGAGCAGTTCTTC. Translating it yields CASSQDPGGEQFF.

The chain links TRBV21-1 to TRBJ2-7; TRBD1, the D gene given by the table, was not confirmed from the DNA. TRBV21-1 is a documented pseudogene. There are 17 residues in the CDR3. The CDR3 DNA is TGTGCCAGCAGCCCCCGGCGGACAGGGGGCTTCTCCTACGAGCAGTACTTC. It translates to CASSPRRTGGFSYEQYF.

The rearrangement joins TRBV10-2 to TRBJ2-1; 8 bases map to TRBD2. Germline values: CDR1 WSHSY, CDR2 SAAADI. J lost 8 bases, V lost 5 bases, and 5 bases had no gene match. This CDR3 is 13 amino acids long. The CDR3 nucleotides read TGCGCCAGCAGTTCGACGGGGGGGTATGAGCAGTTCTTC. Translating it yields CASSSTGGYEQFF.

The chain carries TRBV6-5 and TRBJ2-1; TRBD2 matches 7 bases. The V gene end was trimmed by 6 bases and the J gene end by 4 bases; junction bases not matched to a gene: 0. Germline CDR1 and CDR2: MNHEY and SVGAGI. The CDR3 loop spans 12 amino acids. The CDR3 coding sequence is TGTGCCAGCAGGGGGGGGTACAATGAGCAGTTCTTC. Its translation is CASRGGYNEQFF.

The CDR3 here is CASSLMAWTSGGEETQYF. For the CDR3, the DNA is TGTGCCAGCAGTTTAATGGCCTGGACTAGCGGGGGGGAAGAGACCCAGTACTTC. The chain has TRBV28 and TRBJ2-5, with TRBD2 matching 15 bases. Germline CDR1 MDHEN, CDR2 SYDVKM. The junction had 7 bases not matched to a gene; V was cut back by 2 bases and J by 3 bases. This CDR3 region has 18 residues.

The rearrangement joins TRBV7-9 to TRBJ2-7, with a tentative D call TRBD1 (7 bases). This CDR3 spans 15 amino acids. V was pared by 1 base and J by 0 bases, with 10 bases between. From germline, CDR1 is SEHNR and CDR2 FQNEAQ (reference sequence). The CDR3 protein is CASSLGRDSSYEQYF. CDR3 DNA: TGTGCCAGCAGCTTAGGGCGGGACAGCTCCTACGAGCAGTACTTC.

This chain links TRBV6-1 with TRBJ1-2; 7 nucleotides line up with TRBD1. CDR1 and CDR2 from the germline V gene are MNHNS and SASEGT. The CDR3 runs to 14 residues. Losses at the gene ends were 6 bases for V and 3 bases for J; bases not matched to a gene: 7. This chain's CDR3 is CASSAGGADYGYTF. The CDR3 DNA is TGTGCCAGCAGCGCAGGGGGAGCGGACTATGGCTACACCTTC.

This chain links TRBV9 with TRBJ1-6; the D gene is possibly TRBD1 (6 bases). V lost 0 bases to trimming and J lost 10 bases, with 11 bases between them. The CDR3 extends over 14 amino acids. CDR1 is SGDLS, CDR2 YYNGEE, per germline. The DNA for the CDR3 is TGTGCCAGCAGCGTAGAACAGGGAGAATCACCCCTCCACTTT. Residues: CASSVEQGESPLHF.

V usage is TRBV4-2 and J usage is TRBJ2-3; TRBD2 is a possible D gene (7 bases). Germline CDR1 LGHNA, CDR2 YNFKEQ. This CDR3 has 16 residues. Trimming stripped 1 base from V and 5 bases from J, with 16 bases between. CDR3 sequence (DNA): TGTGCCAGCAGCCAAGTCGGGACGGGGGGCCAAGATACGCAGTATTTT. This encodes CASSQVGTGGQDTQYF.

This clone was counted between two and nine times. The chain is built from TRBV2 and TRBJ1-4; D unresolved. The CDR3 contains 11 residues. Per germline, CDR1 SNHLY and CDR2 FYNNEI. Deletions cut 6 bases from V and 8 bases from J, with 7 bases between. For the CDR3, the DNA is TGTGCCAGCAGGCGGAGGGAAAAACTGTTTTTT. Amino acid sequence: CASRRREKLFF.

A few counts support this clone. The chain employs TRBV7-3 and TRBJ2-2, with D maybe TRBD2 (5 bases). Trimming cost V 5 bases and J 1 base, with 8 bases left between them. The CDR3 has 14 residues. In germline, CDR1 is SGHTA, CDR2 FQGTGA. CDR3 in amino acids: CASSQLVNTGELFF. The CDR3 DNA sequence: TGTGCCAGCAGCCAACTAGTGAACACCGGGGAGCTGTTTTTT.

This clone was recorded a few times. The J gene is TRBJ2-7, the V gene TRBV25-1; 8 positions agree with TRBD1. The CDR3 is made up of 16 amino acids. The V gene end was trimmed by 7 bases and the J gene end by 1 base; junction bases not matched to a gene: 12. Germline V CDR1 and CDR2: MGHDK, SYGVNS. CDR3 in DNA: TGTGCCAGCACGGCCGGGACAGGCAGGTCTTCCTACGAGCAGTACTTC. Translating gives CASTAGTGRSSYEQYF.

The genes are TRBV4-1 and TRBJ1-1; TRBD1 might be the D (5 bases). Germline assignment: CDR1 MGHRA and CDR2 YSYEKL. This CDR3 has 15 amino acids. Trimming stripped 1 base from V and 5 bases from J, with 14 bases between. CDR3 in DNA: TGCGCCAGCAGCCAAGGTCGTTCGGGGGAGACTGAAGCTTTCTTT. It translates to CASSQGRSGETEAFF.

The chain uses TRBV28 and TRBJ2-7, with TRBD1 as a possible D gene (6 bases). The CDR3 sequence is 15 residues long. The germline V gene encodes CDR1 MDHEN and CDR2 SYDVKM. Trimming shortened V by 4 bases and J by 4 bases, and 17 bases separated the two germline ends. In nucleotides, the CDR3 is TGTGCCAGCAGTTACTCAGGGGCGGCAGGGTACGAGCAGTACTTC. Protein: CASSYSGAAGYEQYF.

The chain combines TRBV11-2 with TRBJ1-1; 7 bases map to TRBD1. Germline V gene lookup returns CDR1 SGHAT and CDR2 FQNNGV. CDR3 length equals 14 residues. V shed 8 bases and J 4 bases; nucleotides not matched to a gene: 10. CDR3 sequence: CASGSNRGGTEAFF. The CDR3 region has the DNA TGTGCCAGCGGTAGTAACAGGGGAGGCACTGAAGCTTTCTTT.